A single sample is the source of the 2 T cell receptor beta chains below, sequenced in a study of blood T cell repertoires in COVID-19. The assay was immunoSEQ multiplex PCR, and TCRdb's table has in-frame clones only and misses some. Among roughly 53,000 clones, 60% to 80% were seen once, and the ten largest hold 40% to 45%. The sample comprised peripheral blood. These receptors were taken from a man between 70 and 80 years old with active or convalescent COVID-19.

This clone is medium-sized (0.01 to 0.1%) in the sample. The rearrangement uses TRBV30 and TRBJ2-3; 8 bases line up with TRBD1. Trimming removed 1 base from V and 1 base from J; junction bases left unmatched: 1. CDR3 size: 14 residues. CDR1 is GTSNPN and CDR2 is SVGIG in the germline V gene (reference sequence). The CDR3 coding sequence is TGTGCCTGGAGTGAGACAGGGGGCACAGATACGCAGTATTTT. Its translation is CAWSETGGTDTQYF.

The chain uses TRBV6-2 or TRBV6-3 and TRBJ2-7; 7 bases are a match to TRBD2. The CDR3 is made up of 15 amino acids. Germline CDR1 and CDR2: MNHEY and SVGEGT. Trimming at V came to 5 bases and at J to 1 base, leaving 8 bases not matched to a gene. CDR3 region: CASSTSSGYSYEQYF. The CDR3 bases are TGTGCCAGCAGTACCTCTAGCGGTTATTCCTACGAGCAGTACTTC.